The T cell receptor beta chain under discussion was sequenced for a study of Ad26.COV2.S vaccination and SARS-CoV-2 variants. Overall study findings and caveats: People who got the vaccine or the placebo had similar non-spike TCR breadth.

Regarding this clone: The antigen is not known.

Assay used: immunoSEQ multiplex PCR; TCRdb lists only in-frame clones, some missing. The sample has approximately 500,000 clones, 70% to 90% seen once. Treatment indicated: roughly 20 received Ad26.COV2.S at low or high dose, single or two shots; about five received placebo; per-sample allocation not given. The study sampled participants on day 63 after the first vaccine or placebo injection. The sequenced sample was peripheral blood, obtained in a trial of Ad26.COV2.S vaccine versus placebo. This sequence was found in a person between 18 and 60 years old who received the Ad26.COV2.S COVID-19 vaccine or a placebo.

CDR3 region: CASSPRYTGALAGPAFF. The CDR3 DNA is TGTGCCAGCAGCCCCCGCTATACAGGGGCCCTAGCGGGTCCAGCGTTCTTC. The rearrangement uses TRBV3-1 (or the pseudogene TRBV3-2) and TRBJ2-1; weak D call: TRBD2 (8 bases). Trimming shortened V by 4 bases and J by 15 bases, and 31 bases separated the two germline ends. This CDR3 is 17 amino acids long. Germline CDR1 is LGHDT and CDR2 is YNNKEL (reference sequence).